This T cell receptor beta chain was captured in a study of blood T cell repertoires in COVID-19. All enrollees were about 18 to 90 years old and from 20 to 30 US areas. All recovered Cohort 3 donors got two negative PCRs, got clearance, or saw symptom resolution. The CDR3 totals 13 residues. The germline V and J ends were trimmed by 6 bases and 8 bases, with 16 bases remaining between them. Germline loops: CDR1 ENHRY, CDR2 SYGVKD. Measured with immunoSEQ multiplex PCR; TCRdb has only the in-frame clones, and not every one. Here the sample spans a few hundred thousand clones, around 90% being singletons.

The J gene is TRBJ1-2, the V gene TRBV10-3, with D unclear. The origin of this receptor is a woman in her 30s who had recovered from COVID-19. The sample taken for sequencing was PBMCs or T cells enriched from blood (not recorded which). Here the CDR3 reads CAISVGVRAGYTF. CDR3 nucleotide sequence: TGTGCCATCAGCGTCGGGGTACGTGCGGGCTACACCTTC.